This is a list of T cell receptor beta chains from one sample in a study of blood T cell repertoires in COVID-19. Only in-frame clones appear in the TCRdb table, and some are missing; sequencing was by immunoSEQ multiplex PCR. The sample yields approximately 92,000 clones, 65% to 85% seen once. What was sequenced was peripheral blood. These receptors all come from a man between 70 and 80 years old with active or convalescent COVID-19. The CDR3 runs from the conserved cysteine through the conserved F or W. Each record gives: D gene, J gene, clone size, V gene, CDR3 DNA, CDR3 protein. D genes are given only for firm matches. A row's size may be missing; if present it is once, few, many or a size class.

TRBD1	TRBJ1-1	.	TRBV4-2	TGTGCCAGCAGCCAAGGACAGGGCTACACTGAAGCTTTCTTT	CASSQGQGYTEAFF
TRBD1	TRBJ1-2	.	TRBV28	TGTGCCATCCCACAGGACAGGACGAAAGCTAACTATGGCTACACCTTC	CAIPQDRTKANYGYTF
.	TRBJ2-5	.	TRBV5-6	TGTGCCAGCAACCTGGGGGCACAAGAGACCCAGTACTTC	CASNLGAQETQYF
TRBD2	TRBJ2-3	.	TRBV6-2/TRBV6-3	TGTGCCAGCAGTAGTAGCGGGAGCACAGATACGCAGTATTTT	CASSSSGSTDTQYF
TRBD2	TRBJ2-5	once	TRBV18	TGTGCCAGCTCTCCTCTAGCGGGGGTTGAGACCCAGTACTTC	CASSPLAGVETQYF
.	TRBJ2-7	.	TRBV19	TGTGCCAGTAGTGTTCCGGGGGGCACCTTCTACGAGCAGTACTTC	CASSVPGGTFYEQYF
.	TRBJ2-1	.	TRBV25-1	TGTGCCAGCAGTGATTCTCATGAGCAGTTCTTC	CASSDSHEQFF
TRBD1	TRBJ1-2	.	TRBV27	TGTGCCAGCAGTTTATCGAAGACAGGGGGAAGGTGGAAGGGCTACACCTTC	CASSLSKTGGRWKGYTF
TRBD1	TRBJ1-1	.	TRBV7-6	TGTGCCAGCAGCTTAGGGCCAGGGGGAAGCGTCACTGAAGCTTTCTTT	CASSLGPGGSVTEAFF
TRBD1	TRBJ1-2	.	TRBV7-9	TGTGCCAGCAGATTTCAGGGGGCTCATGGCTACACCTTC	CASRFQGAHGYTF
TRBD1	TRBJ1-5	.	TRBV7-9	TGTGCCAGCAGCTCCGGGACAGGGGGCAGGAGCAATCAGCCCCAGCATTTT	CASSSGTGGRSNQPQHF
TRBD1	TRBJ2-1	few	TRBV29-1	TGCAGCGTGGACAGGGCCGGTCCGTTCTTC	CSVDRAGPFF
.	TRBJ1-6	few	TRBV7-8	TGTGCCAGCAGCCCTGCGGATGGGTCTTCACCCCTCCACTTT	CASSPADGSSPLHF
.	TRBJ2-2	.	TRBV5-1	TGCGCCAGCAGCCCCCGCACCGGGGAGCTGTTTTTT	CASSPRTGELFF
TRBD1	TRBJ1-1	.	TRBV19	TGTGCCAGTAGTATACAGACAGGGGGTAGGACTGAAGCTTTCTTT	CASSIQTGGRTEAFF
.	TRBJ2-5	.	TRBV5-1	TGCGCCAGCAGCTTGGATTCAGGGCGTGAGACCCAGTACTTC	CASSLDSGRETQYF
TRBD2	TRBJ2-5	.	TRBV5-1	TGCGCCAGCAGCTTGAGGCGGGGGGGCCTAGGGACCCAGTACTTC	CASSLRRGGLGTQYF
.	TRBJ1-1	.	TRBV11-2	TGTGCCAGCAGCTTAGGGCTTTTGGCCACTGAAGCTTTCTTT	CASSLGLLATEAFF
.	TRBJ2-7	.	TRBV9	TGTGCCAGCAGCGTAGAGTTAACAGAATCCGAGCAGTACTTC	CASSVELTESEQYF
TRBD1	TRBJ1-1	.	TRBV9	TGTGCCAGCAGCGGAGAACAGGGGTGGGGTGAAGCTTTCTTT	CASSGEQGWGEAFF
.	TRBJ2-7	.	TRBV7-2	TGTGCCAGCAGCTTGGGTCTAGCGACCCCCTACGAGCAGTACTTC	CASSLGLATPYEQYF
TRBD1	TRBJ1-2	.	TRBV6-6	TGTGCCAGCAGCCCAAATCTACAGGGGGCGGGTGGCTACACCTTC	CASSPNLQGAGGYTF
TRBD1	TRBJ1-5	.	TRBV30	TGTGCCTGGAGTGGAGGGGGCTTACAGCCCCAGCATTTT	CAWSGGGLQPQHF
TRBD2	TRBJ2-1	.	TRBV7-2	TGTGCCAGCAGCTTAAGGCTAGCGGGGGGTTATCGAAATGAGCAGTTCTTC	CASSLRLAGGYRNEQFF
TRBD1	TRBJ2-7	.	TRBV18	TGTGCCAGCTCGCCGACAGGGGGGTACGAGCAGTACTTC	CASSPTGGYEQYF
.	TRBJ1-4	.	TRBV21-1	TGTGCCAGCAGCAAAAAGGGGACAGGGCATAATGAAAAACTGTTTTTT	CASSKKGTGHNEKLFF
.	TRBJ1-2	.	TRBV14	TGTGCCAGCAGCCAAGATGACCCGGTTGGAGACTATGGCTACACCTTC	CASSQDDPVGDYGYTF
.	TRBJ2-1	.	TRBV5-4	TGTGCCAGCAGCTTAGGCGGGGGCCCCACCAGGTACAATGAGCAGTTCTTC	CASSLGGGPTRYNEQFF
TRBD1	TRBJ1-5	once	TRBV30	TGTGCCTGGGGGGGACAGGGTTCGCTTGGCAATCAGCCCCAGCATTTT	CAWGGQGSLGNQPQHF
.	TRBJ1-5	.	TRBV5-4	TGTGCCAGCAGCGTGGACGGTAGCAATCAGCCCCAGCATTTT	CASSVDGSNQPQHF
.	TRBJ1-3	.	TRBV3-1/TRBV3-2	TGTGCCAGCAGCCATACCGGGTTGGATGGAAACACCATATATTTT	CASSHTGLDGNTIYF
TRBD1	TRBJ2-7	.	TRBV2	TGTGCCAGCAGGGGGACAGAGAGCTCCTACGAGCAGTACTTC	CASRGTESSYEQYF
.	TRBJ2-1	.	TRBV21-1	TGTGCCAGCAGCAAAAGGCGTGGGCAGTCCTACAATGAGCAGTTCTTC	CASSKRRGQSYNEQFF
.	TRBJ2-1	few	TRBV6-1	TGTGCCAGCAGTGATTTCCAGTTACAGTTCTTC	CASSDFQLQFF
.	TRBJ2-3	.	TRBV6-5	TGTGCCAGCAGTAAAAGGGGGGATACGCAGTATTTT	CASSKRGDTQYF
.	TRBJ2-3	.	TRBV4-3	TGCGCCAGCAGCCAAGATGGGGCGGGGGCGGCAGATACGCAGTATTTT	CASSQDGAGAADTQYF